This is a list of T cell receptor beta chains from one sample in a study of blood T cell repertoires in COVID-19. The table came from immunoSEQ multiplex PCR; TCRdb's copy has only in-frame clones and leaves some out. Here the sample spans about 300,000 clones, around 90% being singletons. Material for sequencing was peripheral blood. The receptor set was obtained from a man younger than 35 with active or convalescent COVID-19. The CDR3 runs from the conserved cysteine through the conserved F or W. The order of the fields is clone size, D gene, J gene, V gene, CDR3 length, CDR3 protein, CDR3 DNA. A D gene is named only where the DNA matches it firmly. A clone size is listed for some rows: how often the clone was seen (once, few, many), or a class if it is expanded.

>.|.|TRBJ1-2|TRBV7-2|13
CASSLASSRGYTF
TGTGCCAGCAGCTTAGCCTCCAGTCGAGGCTACACCTTC
>.|.|TRBJ1-6|TRBV9|16
CASSVEGSSYNSPLHF
TGTGCCAGCAGCGTTGAAGGGAGCTCCTATAATTCACCCCTCCACTTT
>once|.|TRBJ2-7|TRBV9|15
CASSPRGTSSYEQYF
TGTGCCAGCAGCCCTAGAGGCACAAGCTCCTACGAGCAGTACTTC
>.|.|TRBJ2-7|TRBV19|15
CASSIMGGMASEQYF
TGTGCCAGTAGTATCATGGGGGGAATGGCTTCCGAGCAGTACTTC
>.|TRBD2|TRBJ2-1|TRBV7-9|14
CASSRDYLNNEQFF
TGTGCCAGCAGTAGGGACTACCTAAACAATGAGCAGTTCTTC
>once|.|TRBJ2-2|TRBV5-1|14
CASSLSGNTGELFF
TGCGCCAGCAGCTTGTCGGGGAACACCGGGGAGCTGTTTTTT
>.|.|TRBJ2-5|TRBV6-6|13
CASSRSIQETQYF
TGTGCCAGCAGCAGATCGATCCAAGAGACCCAGTACTTC
>few|.|TRBJ2-3|TRBV18|14
CASSPSRATDTQYF
TGTGCCAGCTCACCAAGCAGGGCCACAGATACGCAGTATTTT
>once|.|TRBJ2-5|TRBV10-3|13
CAISEGQQETQYF
TGTGCCATCAGTGAGGGGCAACAAGAGACCCAGTACTTC
>.|.|TRBJ1-1|TRBV7-6|12
CASSPGGYEAFF
TGTGCCAGCAGCCCGGGGGGGTATGAAGCTTTCTTT
>.|.|TRBJ2-1|TRBV6-5|14
CASRPGLTHNEQFF
TGTGCCAGCAGACCGGGACTTACCCACAATGAGCAGTTCTTC
>.|TRBD2|TRBJ2-1|TRBV7-9|10
CASLGTSVFF
TGTGCCAGCCTCGGGACTAGTGTTTTCTTC
>.|TRBD2|TRBJ2-5|TRBV6-2/TRBV6-3|17
CASSYGLAGGPQETQYF
TGTGCCAGCAGTTACGGACTAGCGGGGGGCCCTCAAGAGACCCAGTACTTC
>.|.|TRBJ1-2|TRBV9|14
CASSGSTGFYGYTF
TGTGCCAGCAGCGGATCGACAGGCTTCTATGGCTACACCTTC